By sample fraction, the clone carrying this T cell receptor (beta chain) is medium-sized. Its antigen is currently unknown. Multiplex PCR employing 32 V and 13 J primers generated amplicons of the TCR beta CDR3. TCRdb reprocessed the multiplex PCR reads with MiXCR, giving one entry per CDR3 protein. The sample holds 10,000 to 15,000 distinct CDR3 sequences, roughly 22% seen once. The entry originates in a study of immune heterogeneity within non-small cell lung tumors. Template material comprised bulk tumor genomic DNA at 600 ng per sample. Multiple biopsies spaced far apart were taken from each primary tumor during surgery. Newly diagnosed with untreated non-small cell lung cancer, the patients underwent curative surgery. A total of fewer than 19 patients with newly diagnosed non-small cell lung cancer, all of whom were undergoing surgery with curative intent, made up the donors. Study-level findings and limits: Identical dominant CDR3 beta clonotypes spanned tumor sites within a patient, beside site-unique high-frequency clones.

This receptor was identified in a man aged 60 to 69 with non-small cell lung cancer. The sample was lung tumor tissue.

CDR3 sequence reads: CASRYREAGNIQYF. In DNA form, the CDR3 reads TGTGCCAGCAGGTACCGGGAGGCGGGAAACATTCAGTACTTC. The V gene is TRBV28, the J gene TRBJ2-4, with TRBD2 identical over 7 bases. The CDR3 has 14 amino acids. V lost 6 bases to trimming and J lost 6 bases; unmatched junction nucleotides: 8. CDR1 is MDHEN and CDR2 is SYDVKM in the germline V gene.